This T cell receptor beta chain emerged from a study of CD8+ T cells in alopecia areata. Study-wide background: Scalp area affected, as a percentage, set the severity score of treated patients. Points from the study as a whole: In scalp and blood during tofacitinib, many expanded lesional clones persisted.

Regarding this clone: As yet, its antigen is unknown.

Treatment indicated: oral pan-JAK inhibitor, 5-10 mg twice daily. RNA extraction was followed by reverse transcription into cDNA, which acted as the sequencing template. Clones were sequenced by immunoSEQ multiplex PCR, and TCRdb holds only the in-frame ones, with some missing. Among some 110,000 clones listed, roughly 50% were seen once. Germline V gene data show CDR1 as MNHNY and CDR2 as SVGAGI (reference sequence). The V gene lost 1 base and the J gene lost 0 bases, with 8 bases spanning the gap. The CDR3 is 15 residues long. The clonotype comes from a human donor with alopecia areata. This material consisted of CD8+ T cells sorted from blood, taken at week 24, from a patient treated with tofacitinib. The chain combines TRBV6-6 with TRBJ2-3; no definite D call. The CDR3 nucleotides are TGTGCCAGCAGTTACTTGAGGTTAAGCACAGATACGCAGTATTTT. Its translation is CASSYLRLSTDTQYF.